This entry is about one T cell receptor beta chain. This CDR3 spans 15 amino acids. Trimming shortened V by 3 bases and J by 0 bases, and 9 bases separated the two germline ends. Germline CDR1 KGHSH, CDR2 LQKENI. This sample is drawn from a study of blood T cell repertoires in COVID-19. Assay: immunoSEQ multiplex PCR; the TCRdb copy retains only in-frame clones and omits some. The table shows approximately 160,000 clones, with roughly 87% occurring only once. Those who participated ranged in age from roughly 18 to 95 years and resided in about two dozen US areas. Clinical histories supplied by participants themselves formed the basis of cohort assignment. All recovered Cohort 3 donors got two negative PCRs, got clearance, or saw symptom resolution.

V gene TRBV18 combines with J gene TRBJ1-3; no definite D call. The sequencing sample was made of PBMCs or T cells enriched from blood (not recorded which). This TCR derives from a woman in her forties or fifties who had recovered from COVID-19. This chain's CDR3 is CASSPQKASGNTIYF. In DNA, the CDR3 is TGTGCCAGCTCACCGCAAAAAGCCTCTGGAAACACCATATATTTT.